This entry features one TCR beta chain sequence. Its antigen target is currently unknown. The sample holds no much larger clone one base away, and base qualities are not on file. Spanning cysteine to phenylalanine, the CDR3 consists of 12 amino acids. CDR3 DNA only is kept here, 36 bases in frame from base 1. Trimming leaves V shorter by 7 bases and J shorter by 15 bases, with the junction holding 11 bases beyond the gene matches. For CDR1 and CDR2, the germline V gene lists MDHEN and SYDVKM. The cohort comprised some 700 healthy bone marrow donors. At the time of sampling, every cohort member was nominally healthy, though immune exposures that went unrecorded were likely present. The donor tested CMV seropositive, placing the donor among the approximately 310 seropositive members of the cohort. Every donor gave a peripheral blood sample, and the peripheral blood mononuclear cells from that sample were used for TCR beta sequencing. Genomic DNA was extracted from the blood cell samples with the Qiagen DNeasy Blood Extraction Kit.

Receptors were amplified or captured by the immunoSEQ multiplex PCR assay. For the multiplex PCR, a mixture combining 60 forward primers for TCR Vbeta segments and 13 reverse primers for TCR Jbeta segments was used. A multiplex PCR assay on genomic DNA amplified the CDR3 region of rearranged TCR beta genes. The amplified TCR beta libraries were sequenced on the Illumina HiSeq System as 87-base-pair reads. Turning to the authors' computational methods: A later analysis tallied roughly 78 million unique TCR beta chains across the 600 to 700 repertoires, and about 10 million of those chains were shared by two or more donors. Raw reads were error-corrected and collapsed into unique sequences by a nearest-neighbor algorithm in which closely related sequences were merged to remove PCR and sequencing errors. V, D and J gene segments were assigned by aligning CDR3 sequences to IMGT reference sequences. Each retained sequence needed at least a six-nucleotide match to both a V gene segment and a J gene segment. A rearrangement was called productive if the CDR3 had no stop codons and remained in frame with V and J, and every other rearrangement was called non-productive. CDR3 was defined by IMGT convention, running from the second conserved V-encoded cysteine to the conserved J-encoded phenylalanine. The earlier analysis of about 610 of the donors excluded any sequence lacking an unambiguous match to a single V gene segment. In an earlier analysis of several hundred of the donors, V segments were called functional above 56.7% productive rearrangements and were called segregating when the between-donor standard deviation exceeded 5%. A statistical classification framework was developed to diagnose cytomegalovirus status using the catalog of TCR beta chain sequences. In a later analysis, V and J genes were assigned by comparing TCR nucleotide sequences against IMGT/GENE-DB human TR gene sequences. In a later analysis, CDR3 sequences and most-parsimonious VDJ recombination scenarios were assigned using the TCRdist pipeline. In a later analysis, each TCR beta chain was defined by its CDR3 amino acid sequence together with its V-gene family, and reads without a unique V-gene family were excluded. In a later analysis, a few hundred highly shared, low-generation-probability nucleotide sequences were removed to address suspected cross-contamination and a sequencing artifact. A later analysis calculated a clonal expansion index for each public chain from normalized within-repertoire ranks of inferred template counts. Generation probabilities in a later analysis came from a VDJ recombination model fitted to out-of-frame rearrangements, and those results were checked against IGoR. A later analysis scored TCR-TCR, TCR-HLA and TCR-CMV co-occurrence with hypergeometric tests, applying a repertoire-size bias correction to TCR pairs. False discovery rates were estimated in a later analysis by permuting HLA or CMV assignments 20 times. In a later analysis, co-occurring TCRs were grouped with DBSCAN, and TCRdist sequence similarity was added when clustering was performed within HLA-allele-positive subsets. Repertoires with fewer than 30,000 or more than 120,000 public chains were left out of co-occurrence clustering, as were about five repertoires with anomalous nucleotide sharing. In its TCRdb copy, this immuneACCESS table keeps in-frame sequences only and misses some clones. Where compared with another copy, unresolved V genes explain less than half of these, and the others have no known cause. V, J and clone size were drawn from that table, and D and trimming were deduced from the DNA. The sample has 150,000 or so clones on record, approximately 84% of them singletons. The top ten clonotypes cover 1.4% to 1.5% of the sample.

This sample is drawn from a study of cytomegalovirus exposure and HLA in healthy donors (dated by TCRdb to 2015 to 2018). A note on the overall study: According to an earlier analysis of 587 of the donors, roughly 180 million T cells yielded roughly 110 million unique TCR beta sequences and roughly 280 Gb of sequence data. Approximately 300 gigabases of sequencing data and around 85 million unique TCR sequences made up an early release that covered approximately 700 HLA-typed donors. Of the 300 to 450 genotyped donors, over 80% were placed in the genetic ancestry cluster associated with self-reported Caucasian donors. The study aimed to test whether cataloging public T cell receptors could reveal signatures of past pathogen exposure. The T cell repertoires of roughly 660 subjects were profiled by immunosequencing and related to cytomegalovirus serostatus. In addition to the first cohort of approximately 670 subjects, a separate validation cohort of over 90 different subjects was used. The study combined high-throughput TCR immunosequencing, statistical association of individual TCRs with disease status, and machine learning to predict cytomegalovirus infection status. In a later analysis, previously published TCR beta repertoires from 550 to 750 donors were re-analyzed and high-resolution HLA genotyping was added so that TCR occurrence patterns could be studied. In the later analysis, no new phenotypic data were used to find candidate immune exposures; instead, reliance was placed on TCR beta sequences and their occurrence across donors. An earlier analysis of 450 to 750 of the donors used high-throughput TCR beta sequencing to judge whether each TCR beta V gene segment behaved as functional or pseudogenic. Donor age, sex, ethnicity and CMV serostatus were compiled together with the repertoire data. In a later genetic analysis, genome-wide SNP genotypes for about 60% of the 666 donors were used, and that subset was treated as a discovery cohort. Every repertoire in the discovery cohort had been generated on one and the same sequencing platform. Both class I and class II loci were covered by HLA typing, at four-digit resolution. Typing coverage differed by locus: A, B, C, DRB1 and DQB1 were typed in about 629-640 donors, DQA1 in about 510, DPA1 in 600 to 610, and DPB1 in 400 to 490. Several DR-DQ haplotypes were handled as single units for association and clustering, since linkage in the cohort was strong. On average, around 200,000 unique TCR beta nucleotide sequences were sequenced per donor among several hundred genotyped donors of the cohort, with roughly 19% of those sequences being non-productive. Paper-wide results and their limitations: An earlier analysis of approximately 570 of the donors showed that most TCR beta V segments appeared in productive rearrangements either about 87% or about 30% of the time, which broadly matched IMGT annotations. According to a later analysis, TCR association rates differed among HLA loci, with DRB1 alleles showing the most associated TCRs and HLA-C alleles showing the fewest. Most TCR sequences were observed very rarely across donors, whereas some public TCRs were present in many individuals. At a false discovery rate of 0.05, a later analysis linked some 17,000 TCR beta sequences to specific HLA alleles. A later analysis reported that several top co-occurrence clusters appeared linked to parvovirus B19, influenza, CMV and Epstein-Barr virus. According to the authors, the approach could potentially be generalized to other disease states and immunological phenotypes. Cytomegalovirus status was reported to be diagnosed by the classifier with high specificity and sensitivity in both the original and validation cohorts. Immune exposure information for the cohort was limited to CMV serostatus. The cohort was sequenced for TCR beta chains only, and without alpha or paired-chain data the features that could be detected were limited. Because counts were too low, about 18 rarely observed V segments, including chromosome 9 orphons, were left out of the earlier analysis of several hundred of the donors. A cluster of highly shared sequence variants was judged likely to be a technical artifact of the sequencing pipeline. In a later genetic analysis, a missense DCLRE1C variant was associated with V-gene and J-gene trimming of TCR beta chains, and the association was replicated in an independent cohort. According to a later analysis, most CMV-associated TCR beta chains appeared to be HLA-restricted, and the HLA associations seemed to be driven largely by CMV exposure. In vitro tests confirmed that a few of the cytomegalovirus-associated TCR beta chains recognize cytomegalovirus antigens. Correlated functional status among segregating V segments might be attributable to linkage disequilibrium, but an unknown experimental factor could not be ruled out. The presence/absence analyses assumed that sequencing depth was roughly uniform across donors, and that assumption may not be true. Because some donors lacked HLA typing at each locus, the association tests relied only on the typed subset. In a later analysis, HLA-associated TCR beta chains were found to be more clonally expanded and to have lower generation probabilities than equally common non-associated chains. According to a later genetic analysis, donors in an Asian-associated ancestry cluster had fewer N-insertions in productive TCRs than the approximately 710-donor mean. Some IMGT-functional V segments, including TRBV6-2 and TRBV6-3, could not be distinguished by the 87-base-pair reads and were therefore excluded. The study gave a list of roughly 150 TCR beta chains associated with cytomegalovirus. When HLA alleles, especially DR and DQ, strongly co-occurred, TCR associations were difficult to assign to individual alleles. A further reported finding was that TCR beta sequences accurately predicted the HLA-A and HLA-B alleles for most subjects in the first cohort.

The source is a young man in good health and CMV-seropositive. Sequencing was carried out using PBMCs. The chain uses TRBV28 and TRBJ2-2, with 7 junctional bases fitting TRBD1. CDR3 region: CASTSGGQGVFF. The DNA sequence follows: TGTGCCAGCACCTCCGGCGGGCAGGGGGTGTTTTTT.